The text below deals with one T cell receptor beta chain. Its antigen is not known. Next came a second PCR, run for about 6 to 11 cycles, which used a sample-barcoded 5' primer along with a J-beta primer mix. TCRdb independently ran MiXCR on the 5' RACE reads; one entry per CDR3 protein. The data show 1.5 million to 2 million distinct CDR3 sequences, around half seen once. The entry originates in a study of blood T cells in healthy people across ages. Background on the study: About one barcoded TCR beta cDNA was captured per two T cells.

Caucasian, healthy and from Russia, the donors were aged between about 6 and 100. The study, taken as a whole, reports: Significant beta diversity loss was already apparent by age approximately 38, declining roughly linearly.

CDR1 and CDR2 (germline): LGHNA, YSLEER. V lost 1 base and J lost 8, with 15 bases in between. CDR3 length: 15 residues. The rearrangement uses TRBV4-3 and TRBJ2-1; D perhaps matches TRBD1 (8 bases). The sequencing sample was made of blood. The source of this sequence is a middle-aged woman in good health. This chain's CDR3 is CASSQVRQGRDEQFF. DNA of the CDR3: TGCGCCAGCAGCCAAGTTCGACAGGGGAGGGATGAGCAGTTCTTC.